What follows are 18 T cell receptor beta chains derived from one specimen sequenced in a study of identical twins. TCRdb called the 5' RACE reads again in MiXCR, with one record for every CDR3 protein. The data show about 1.7 million distinct CDR3 sequences, about 32% seen once. What was sequenced was cord blood. The receptors stem from a newborn girl in good health.

On this clonotype itself: The junction differs from germline at one of its ends, possibly a read error. This chain joins TRBV10-3 and TRBJ1-2, with D perhaps TRBD1 (5 bases). The CDR3 runs 14 residues. CDR1 is ENHRY, CDR2 SYGVKD, per germline. The CDR3 nucleotides read TGTGCCGTCAGTGGTTCGGGGGGAAGGTATGGCTACACCTTC. Its translation: CAVSGSGGRYGYTF.

V usage is TRBV29-1 and J usage is TRBJ1-4; 9 positions agree with TRBD1. The CDR3 length is 14 residues. With V trimmed by 5 bases and J by 4 bases, 5 bases remained unmatched. CDR1 SQVTM and CDR2 ANQGSEA come from the germline V gene. The CDR3 sequence is CSVRQGGYNEKLFF. CDR3 nucleotides: TGCAGCGTTCGACAGGGGGGGTATAATGAAAAACTGTTTTTT.

The CDR3 loop reads CSARPPQGPQEAFF. CDR3 DNA: TGCAGTGCTAGACCCCCCCAGGGCCCACAGGAAGCTTTCTTT. This chain connects TRBV20-1 to TRBJ1-1; tentative D call: TRBD1 (5 bases). The CDR3 is 14 amino acids. The V and J ends lost 2 bases and 8 bases respectively, with 18 bases between them. Per germline, CDR1 DFQATT and CDR2 SNEGSKA (reference sequence).

V usage is TRBV21-1 and J usage is TRBJ1-4; the table gives TRBD1 as D, unverified against the DNA. TRBV21-1 corresponds to a pseudogene. The CDR3 runs 15 residues. CDR3 loop: CASTNDDRTNEKLFF. The CDR3 DNA reads as TGTGCCAGCACCAACGACGACAGAACTAATGAAAAACTGTTTTTT.

The V and J genes are TRBV27 and TRBJ2-1; 9 bases agree with TRBD2. The germline CDR1 and CDR2 sequences are MNHEY and SMNVEV (reference sequence). The CDR3 is 16 amino acids. V shed 5 bases, J shed 10 bases, and the junction held 15 bases outside the gene matches. The CDR3 reads CASSPLAGAPDTEQFF. The CDR3 region has the DNA TGTGCCAGCAGTCCATTAGCGGGAGCCCCGGACACAGAGCAGTTCTTC.

J is TRBJ2-1 and V is TRBV20-1; D might be TRBD1 (5 bases). The CDR3 consists of 15 residues. Germline V gene lookup returns CDR1 DFQATT and CDR2 SNEGSKA (reference sequence). V lost 6 bases and J lost 1, with 16 bases in between. The CDR3 reads CSACDWGGSYNEQFF. For the CDR3, the DNA is TGCAGTGCGTGTGACTGGGGCGGATCCTACAATGAGCAGTTCTTC.

V gene TRBV20-1 combines with J gene TRBJ1-6; D remains ambiguous. The CDR3 extends over 13 amino acids. V was pared by 1 base and J by 6 bases, with 7 bases between. The germline gives CDR1 DFQATT, CDR2 SNEGSKA (reference sequence). DNA of the CDR3: TGCAGTGCTAGAGGCCAGCTTAATTCACCCCTCCACTTT. Translation: CSARGQLNSPLHF.

This chain uses TRBV24-1 with TRBJ2-3; 8 nucleotides match TRBD1. Germline V gives CDR1 KGHDR, CDR2 SFDVKD. Losses at the gene ends were 2 bases for V and 0 bases for J; bases not matched to a gene: 3. CDR3 length equals 16 residues. CDR3 in DNA: TGTGCCACCAGTGATTACCGGGACAGGAGCACAGATACGCAGTATTTT. As protein: CATSDYRDRSTDTQYF.

This chain links TRBV5-5 with TRBJ2-5; weak D call: TRBD1 (6 bases). Germline assignment: CDR1 SGHKS and CDR2 YYEKEE (reference sequence). The CDR3 extends over 13 amino acids. V was trimmed by 6 bases and J by 3 bases, leaving 12 bases between them. CDR3 coding DNA: TGTGCCAGCATTGGACAGTTAAAAGAGACCCAGTACTTC. It is translated as CASIGQLKETQYF.

This clonotype was observed a few times. The chain has TRBV12-5 and TRBJ2-7, with D maybe TRBD1 (6 bases). Trimming took off 0 bases at V and 2 bases at J, with 8 bases between the two ends. The V gene's germline CDR1 is LGHNT and CDR2 FRNRAP. The CDR3 is 14 amino acids. The CDR3 loop is CASGLVRDTYEQYF. The CDR3 DNA sequence: TGTGCTAGTGGTTTGGTCCGGGACACCTACGAGCAGTACTTC.

The chain combines TRBV27 with TRBJ2-5, with D tentatively TRBD1 (5 bases). The CDR3 length is 15 residues. The V gene lost 3 bases and the J gene lost 2 bases, with 13 bases spanning the gap. Germline V gene lookup returns CDR1 MNHEY and CDR2 SMNVEV (reference sequence). The CDR3 loop reads CASSFRPGHQETQYF. The CDR3 bases are TGTGCCAGCAGTTTCCGGCCAGGGCATCAAGAGACCCAGTACTTC.

In its sample, this clonotype was seen a few times. The chain carries TRBV10-3 and TRBJ1-1, with 9 positions matching TRBD1. Trimming removed 5 bases from V and 8 bases from J; junction bases left unmatched: 3. This CDR3 is built from 12 residues. In germline, CDR1 is ENHRY, CDR2 SYGVKD. In DNA form, the CDR3 reads TGTGCCATCAGTTCGGACAGGGGAGAAGCTTTCTTT. It specifies CAISSDRGEAFF.

About this clonotype itself: At one end, the junction sequence differs from germline, possibly due to a read error. The rearrangement joins TRBV5-1 to TRBJ1-4; D ambiguous. The CDR3 extends over 15 amino acids. Germline values: CDR1 SGHRS, CDR2 YFSETQ. As DNA, the CDR3 is TGCGCCAGCAGCTTGGATCTTTCAACTAATGAAAAACTGCTTTTT. Translated: CASSLDLSTNEKLLF.

The chain employs TRBV6-2 or TRBV6-3 and TRBJ1-1, with D perhaps TRBD1 (5 bases). V lost 6 bases and J lost 7, with 18 bases in between. The germline V gene has CDR1 MNHEY and CDR2 SVGEGT. The length of the CDR3 is 14 residues. Written as DNA, the CDR3 is TGTGCCAGCAGCTCGGGCCTGGGACTCCTTGAAGCTTTCTTT. Amino acids: CASSSGLGLLEAFF.

This clonotype occurred a few times. The rearrangement uses TRBV20-1 and TRBJ2-6; TRBD2 aligns across 13 bases. V trimming: 1 base; J trimming: 3 bases; junction bases outside the gene matches: 6. There are 18 residues in the CDR3. CDR1 and CDR2 (germline): DFQATT, SNEGSKA (reference sequence). The CDR3 coding sequence is TGCAGTGCTAGAGTCTATCGACTAGCGGGAGGTGGGGCCAACGTCCTGACTTTC. As protein: CSARVYRLAGGGANVLTF.

In regard to this clonotype: This clone may be a read error of a much larger clone one base away. The chain has TRBV6-5 and TRBJ2-4, with a weak D call TRBD1 (6 bases). The J call may be mistaken, given a closer DNA end match to TRBJ2-7. Germline assignment: CDR1 MNHEY and CDR2 SVGAGI. The CDR3 runs 13 residues. This CDR3 is CASRAGTNYEQYF. Here the CDR3 DNA reads TGTGCCAGCAGAGCCGGGACAAACTACGAGCAGTACTTC.

The chain recombines TRBV2 with TRBJ1-4; D gene uncertain. CDR1 SNHLY and CDR2 FYNNEI come from the germline V gene. V was shortened by 7 bases and J by 5 bases, with 17 bases between the two germline ends. The CDR3 is 15 residues long. For the CDR3, the DNA is TGTGCCAGCAAGCCGACCCTGAACAAAAATGAAAAACTGTTTTTT. As protein: CASKPTLNKNEKLFF.

The rearrangement joins TRBV20-1 to TRBJ1-2; TRBD1 matches 7 bases. J lost 4 bases, V lost 0 bases, and 5 bases had no gene match. Per germline, CDR1 DFQATT and CDR2 SNEGSKA (reference sequence). There are 14 residues in the CDR3. CDR3 coding DNA: TGCAGTGCTAGAGACCGGGACAGACTCTATGGCTACACCTTC. Translation: CSARDRDRLYGYTF.